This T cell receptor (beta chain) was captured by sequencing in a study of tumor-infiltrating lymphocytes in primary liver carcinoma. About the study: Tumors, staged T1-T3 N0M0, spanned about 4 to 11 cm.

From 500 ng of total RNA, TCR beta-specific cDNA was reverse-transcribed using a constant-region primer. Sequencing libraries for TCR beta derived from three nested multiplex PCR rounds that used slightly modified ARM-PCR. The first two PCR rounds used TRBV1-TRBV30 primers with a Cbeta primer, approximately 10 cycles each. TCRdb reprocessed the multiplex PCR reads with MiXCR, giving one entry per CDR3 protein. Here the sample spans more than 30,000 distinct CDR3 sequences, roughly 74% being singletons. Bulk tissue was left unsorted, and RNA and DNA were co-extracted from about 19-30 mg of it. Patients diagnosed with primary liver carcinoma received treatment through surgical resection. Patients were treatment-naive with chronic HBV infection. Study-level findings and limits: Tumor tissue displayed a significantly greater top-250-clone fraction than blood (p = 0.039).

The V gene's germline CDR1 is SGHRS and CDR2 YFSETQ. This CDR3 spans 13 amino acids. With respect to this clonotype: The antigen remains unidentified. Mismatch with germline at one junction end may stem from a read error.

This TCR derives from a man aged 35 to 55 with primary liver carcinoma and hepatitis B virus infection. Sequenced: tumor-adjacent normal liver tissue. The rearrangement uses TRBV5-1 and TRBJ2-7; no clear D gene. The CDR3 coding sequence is TGCGCCAGCAGCTTCGGCATGGTAGACGAGAAGTACTTC. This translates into CASSFGMVDEKYF.